One sample yielded the 19 T cell receptor beta chains listed below, sequenced in a study of T cells in localized non-small cell lung cancer. Clones were sequenced by immunoSEQ multiplex PCR, and TCRdb holds only the in-frame ones, with some missing. The repertoire consists of 100,000 to 150,000 clones, with roughly 90% occurring once and the leading ten covering around 1.7%. The source material was peripheral blood, sampled before any cancer treatment. The source of these receptors is a female donor older than 55 with stage I lung adenocarcinoma.

The gene calls are TRBV4-1 and TRBJ2-5; D call uncertain. Germline assignment: CDR1 MGHRA and CDR2 YSYEKL. V was trimmed by 1 base and J by 3 bases, leaving 12 bases between them. CDR3 length: 15 amino acids. The DNA for the CDR3 is TGCGCCAGCAGCCAAGTTGCGTTGAGTGAAGAGACCCAGTACTTC. It codes for CASSQVALSEETQYF.

Comment on this clone: Distinct nucleotide sequences in the sample also encode this CDR3. This chain uses TRBV28 with TRBJ1-5; D gene unclear. CDR1 is MDHEN, CDR2 SYDVKM, per germline. V lost 3 bases and J lost 5, with 2 bases in between. The CDR3 contains 11 residues. DNA for the CDR3: TGTGCCAGCAGTTTCGATCAGCCCCAGCATTTT. Its translation: CASSFDQPQHF.

The J gene is TRBJ2-3, the V gene TRBV15; 10 bases are shared with TRBD2. The CDR3 totals 16 residues. The V gene end was trimmed by 1 base and the J gene end by 3 bases; junction bases not matched to a gene: 4. CDR1 and CDR2 (germline): LNHNV, YYDKDF (reference sequence). CDR3 region: CATSRGTSGKTDTQYF. CDR3 DNA sequence: TGTGCCACCAGCAGAGGCACTAGCGGGAAGACAGATACGCAGTATTTT.

The chain carries TRBV5-4 and TRBJ2-1, with D possibly being TRBD1 (6 bases). Trimming removed 1 base at V and 5 bases at J, with 19 bases between. The germline CDR1 and CDR2 sequences are SGHNT and YYREEE (reference sequence). CDR3 length equals 17 residues. The DNA of the CDR3 is TGTGCCAGCAGCTTGATTCGTCGAGGACAGATGGACAATGAGCAGTTCTTC. It encodes CASSLIRRGQMDNEQFF.

The chain employs TRBV7-2 and TRBJ2-1; 9 nucleotides align to TRBD2. The germline gives CDR1 SGHTA, CDR2 FQGNSA. The CDR3 loop spans 15 amino acids. The V segment lost 6 bases and the J segment 6 bases; nucleotides outside the gene matches: 9. DNA for the CDR3: TGTGCCAGCAGTTTCGCGGGAGGGCGGGCCAATGAGCAGTTCTTC. It specifies CASSFAGGRANEQFF. The variable domain in full, completed from reference TRBV7-2 and TRBJ2-1, reads GAGVSQSPSNKVTEKGKDVELRCDPISGHTALYWYRQSLGQGLEFLIYFQGNSAPDKSGLPSDRFSAERTGGSVSTLTIQRTQQEDSAVYLCASSFAGGRANEQFFGPGTRLTVL.

This rearrangement joins TRBV27 to TRBJ2-2; D is unclear. Germline assignment: CDR1 MNHEY and CDR2 SMNVEV (reference sequence). There are 12 residues in the CDR3. V lost 2 bases and J lost 5, with 3 bases in between. The CDR3 nucleotides are TGTGCCAGCAGTTTAGTGACCGGGGAGCTGTTTTTT. This gives the protein CASSLVTGELFF.

V is TRBV6-1 and J is TRBJ1-3; D not resolved. Germline loops: CDR1 MNHNS, CDR2 SASEGT. V was cut by 0 bases and J by 4 bases, with 13 bases left in between. The CDR3 covers 16 residues. CDR3 bases: TGTGCCAGCAGTGAAGCGCTAGGAGTGAGAGGAAACACCATATATTTT. This gives the protein CASSEALGVRGNTIYF.

The V gene is TRBV19, the J gene TRBJ1-1; the D gene is possibly TRBD1 (5 bases). The CDR3 runs 15 residues. Trimming stripped 0 bases from V and 5 bases from J, with 13 bases between. Germline lookup yields CDR1 LNHDA and CDR2 SQIVND (reference sequence). The CDR3 DNA reads as TGTGCCAGTAGTATAGACCCAGGGAAGAGGACTGAAGCTTTCTTT. It specifies CASSIDPGKRTEAFF.

The chain uses TRBV6-6 and TRBJ1-1, with 7 nucleotides matching TRBD1. V was clipped by 5 bases and J by 11 bases; unmatched bases: 8. CDR3 length equals 12 residues. CDR1 and CDR2 (germline): MNHNY, SVGAGI (reference sequence). In nucleotides, the CDR3 is TGTGCCAGCAGTGAGGGGACAGTGAGGGCTTTCTTT. Its translation is CASSEGTVRAFF.

This clone was found once. Here the CDR3 reads CASSSGTGFFIEQFF. CDR3 DNA sequence: TGTGCCAGCAGCTCGGGGACAGGTTTCTTTATTGAGCAGTTCTTC. This rearrangement joins TRBV5-6 to TRBJ2-1; 8 bases align to TRBD1. The CDR3 contains 15 residues. J lost 9 bases, V lost 3 bases, and 11 bases had no gene match. Germline lookup yields CDR1 SGHDT and CDR2 YYEEEE. Based on the CDR3 plus reference TRBV5-6 and TRBJ2-1, the full variable domain is DAGVTQSPTHLIKTRGQQVTLRCSPKSGHDTVSWYQQALGQGPQFIFQYYEEEERQRGNFPDRFSGHQFPNYSSELNVNALLLGDSALYLCASSSGTGFFIEQFFGPGTRLTVL.

The chain couples TRBV19 to TRBJ2-4; TRBD1 is a possible D gene (5 bases). The germline V and J ends were trimmed by 6 bases and 0 bases, with 15 bases remaining between them. This CDR3 comprises 16 residues. Germline CDR1 reads LNHDA; CDR2 reads SQIVND (reference sequence). This chain's CDR3 is CASSHDSQLAKNIQYF. The CDR3 coding sequence is TGTGCCAGTAGCCATGACAGCCAACTAGCCAAAAACATTCAGTACTTC.

The chain employs TRBV7-3 and TRBJ2-2, with 8 bases aligning to TRBD2. Trimming at V came to 5 bases and at J to 6 bases, leaving 11 bases not matched to a gene. Germline CDR1 is SGHTA and CDR2 is FQGTGA. There are 16 residues in the CDR3. The CDR3 bases are TGTGCCAGCAGCCCTCGGAGAGCGGGAGTCCCCGGGGAGCTGTTTTTT. Its protein is CASSPRRAGVPGELFF.

The chain recombines TRBV10-2 with TRBJ1-5; D may be TRBD1 (6 bases). The V gene's germline CDR1 is WSHSY and CDR2 SAAADI. The CDR3 totals 13 residues. V dropped 8 bases and J dropped 7 bases, with 15 bases sitting between them. DNA for the CDR3: TGCGCCAGCCTAGACAGCCAGGGGCAGCCCCAGCATTTT. Encoded protein: CASLDSQGQPQHF.

This chain links TRBV5-6 with TRBJ2-7; 7 nucleotides agree with TRBD1. V trimming: 4 bases; J trimming: 3 bases; junction bases outside the gene matches: 4. From germline, CDR1 is SGHDT and CDR2 YYEEEE. There are 13 residues in the CDR3. CDR3 region: CASSRQGNYEQYF. The DNA of the CDR3 is TGTGCCAGCAGCCGACAGGGAAACTACGAGCAGTACTTC.

The V and J genes are TRBV6-1 and TRBJ1-2; D gene uncertain. The CDR3 totals 14 residues. Germline CDR1 and CDR2: MNHNS and SASEGT. V shed 2 bases and J shed 2 bases, with 9 bases lying between them. CDR3 amino acids: CASSELGRNYGYTF. CDR3 bases: TGTGCCAGCAGTGAATTAGGTCGGAACTATGGCTACACCTTC.

This clone has just one count. V and J are TRBV7-5 and TRBJ2-7; whether TRBD1, the table's D call, matches the DNA was not checked. TRBV7-5 is flagged as a pseudogene. This CDR3 contains 16 residues. This chain's CDR3 is CARSLAPVRGPYEQYF. The DNA for the CDR3 is TGTGCCAGAAGCTTAGCACCAGTCAGGGGGCCCTACGAGCAGTACTTC.

In this sample, this clone turned up once. The chain joins TRBV5-1 to TRBJ1-6; 10 nucleotides match TRBD1. With 3 bases clipped from V and 10 bases from J, the junction kept 7 bases outside the gene matches. Germline lookup yields CDR1 SGHRS and CDR2 YFSETQ. The CDR3 sequence is 15 residues long. CDR3 region: CASSSGTGVGSPLHF. DNA of the CDR3: TGCGCCAGCAGCTCCGGGACAGGGGTTGGATCACCCCTCCACTTT.

The chain carries TRBV6-6 and TRBJ2-7, with D possibly being TRBD2 (6 bases). Germline-derived CDR1 and CDR2 are MNHNY and SVGAGI (reference sequence). This CDR3 contains 12 residues. V was pared by 6 bases and J by 3 bases, with 9 bases between. The CDR3 region is CASSPGDYEQYF. The CDR3 DNA sequence: TGTGCCAGCAGCCCGGGGGACTACGAGCAGTACTTC.

The chain has TRBV28 and TRBJ2-2; D remains ambiguous. This CDR3 is 14 amino acids long. V was trimmed by 2 bases and J by 2 bases, leaving 6 bases between them. Germline V gene data show CDR1 as MDHEN and CDR2 as SYDVKM. CDR3 sequence: CASSLGRNTGELFF. The CDR3 DNA sequence: TGTGCCAGCAGTTTAGGCAGAAACACCGGGGAGCTGTTTTTT.